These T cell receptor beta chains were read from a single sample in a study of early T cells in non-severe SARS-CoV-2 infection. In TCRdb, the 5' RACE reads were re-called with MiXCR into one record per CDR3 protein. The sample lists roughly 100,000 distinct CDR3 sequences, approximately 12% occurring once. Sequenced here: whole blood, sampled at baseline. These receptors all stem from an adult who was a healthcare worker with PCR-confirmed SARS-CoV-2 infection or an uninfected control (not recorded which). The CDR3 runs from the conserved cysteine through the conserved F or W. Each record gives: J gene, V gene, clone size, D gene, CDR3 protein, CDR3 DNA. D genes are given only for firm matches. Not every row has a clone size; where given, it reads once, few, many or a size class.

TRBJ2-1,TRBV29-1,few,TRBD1,CSAPGQAAYEQFF,TGCAGCGCTCCGGGACAGGCCGCATATGAGCAGTTCTTC
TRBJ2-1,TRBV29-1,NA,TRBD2,CSVLRDLAGPYNEQFF,TGCAGCGTCCTACGGGACCTAGCGGGACCCTACAATGAGCAGTTCTTC
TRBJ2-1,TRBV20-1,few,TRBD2,CSARGRLAGVPEQFF,TGCAGTGCTAGAGGAAGACTAGCGGGAGTACCCGAGCAGTTCTTC
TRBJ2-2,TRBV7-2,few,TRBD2,CASSSRTSGGNTGELFF,TGTGCCAGCAGCTCCCGGACTAGCGGGGGGAACACCGGGGAGCTGTTTTTT
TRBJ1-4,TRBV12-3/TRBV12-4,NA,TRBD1,CASSPGTANLRNEKLFF,TGTGCCAGCAGTCCCGGGACAGCCAATCTCCGGAATGAAAAACTGTTTTTT
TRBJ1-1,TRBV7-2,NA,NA,CASSFAGRSTEAFF,TGTGCCAGCAGCTTCGCTGGGCGGTCCACTGAAGCTTTCTTT
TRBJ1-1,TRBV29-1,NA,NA,CSVEGRMNTEAFF,TGCAGCGTTGAGGGCCGCATGAACACTGAAGCTTTCTTT
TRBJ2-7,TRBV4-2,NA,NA,CASSQDKYEQYF,TGTGCCAGCAGCCAAGATAAATACGAGCAGTACTTC
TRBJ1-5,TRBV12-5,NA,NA,CASGHNQPQHF,TGTGCTAGTGGTCACAATCAGCCCCAGCATTTT
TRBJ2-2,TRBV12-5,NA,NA,CASGLTGAGELFF,TGTGCTAGTGGTTTGACGGGGGCCGGGGAGCTGTTTTTT
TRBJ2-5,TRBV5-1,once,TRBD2,CASRKRGVQETQYF,TGCGCCAGCAGAAAGCGGGGGGTACAAGAGACCCAGTACTTC
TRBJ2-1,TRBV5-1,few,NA,CASSFRAPADEQFF,TGCGCCAGCAGCTTCCGGGCTCCGGCGGATGAGCAGTTCTTC
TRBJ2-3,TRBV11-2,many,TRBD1,CASSPWTGDTQYF,TGTGCCAGCAGCCCGTGGACAGGTGATACGCAGTATTTT
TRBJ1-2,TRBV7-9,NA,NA,CASSLVAQTGSGYTF,TGTGCCAGCAGCTTAGTGGCCCAGACAGGAAGCGGCTACACCTTC
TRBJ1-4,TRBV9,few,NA,CASSVGEGEYEKLFF,TGTGCCAGCAGCGTTGGAGAGGGGGAGTACGAAAAACTGTTTTTT
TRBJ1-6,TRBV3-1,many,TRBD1,CASSHRTGSSPLHF,TGTGCCAGCAGCCACAGGACAGGGAGTTCACCCCTCCACTTT
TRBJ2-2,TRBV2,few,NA,CASSGGEVSPGELFF,TGTGCCAGCAGTGGGGGTGAAGTGAGTCCCGGGGAGCTGTTTTTT
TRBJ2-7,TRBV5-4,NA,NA,CASSLASAAHPGYEQYF,TGTGCCAGCAGCTTGGCCTCTGCAGCCCATCCGGGGTACGAGCAGTACTTC
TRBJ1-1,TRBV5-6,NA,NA,CASSLSGQNTEAFF,TGTGCCAGCAGCTTGTCGGGACAGAACACTGAAGCTTTCTTT
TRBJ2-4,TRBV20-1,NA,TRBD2,CSAQTLAGGSYIQYF,TGCAGTGCTCAGACCCTAGCGGGGGGCTCCTACATTCAGTACTTC
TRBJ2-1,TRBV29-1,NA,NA,CSVQTVEQFF,TGCAGCGTCCAAACCGTGGAGCAGTTCTTC
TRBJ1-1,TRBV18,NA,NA,CASSPTMGGDTEAFF,TGTGCCAGCTCACCAACTATGGGGGGAGACACTGAAGCTTTCTTT
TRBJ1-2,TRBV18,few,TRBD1,CASSPSMTGADGYTF,TGTGCCAGCTCGCCCTCAATGACAGGGGCGGATGGCTACACCTTC
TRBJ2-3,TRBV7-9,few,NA,CASSSPGDSDTQYF,TGTGCCAGCAGCTCCCCGGGAGATTCGGATACGCAGTATTTT
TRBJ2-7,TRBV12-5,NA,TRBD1,CASDLMGQFYEQYF,TGTGCTAGTGACCTGATGGGACAGTTCTACGAGCAGTACTTC
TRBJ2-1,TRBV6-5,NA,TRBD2,CASSPEAGGSYNEQFF,TGTGCCAGCAGTCCCGAGGCGGGAGGGTCCTACAATGAGCAGTTCTTC
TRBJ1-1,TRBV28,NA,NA,CASTRGSMNTEAFF,TGTGCCAGCACCCGGGGGAGCATGAACACTGAAGCTTTCTTT
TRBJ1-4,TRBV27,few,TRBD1,CASRTGREKLFF,TGTGCCAGCCGGACAGGACGTGAAAAACTGTTTTTT
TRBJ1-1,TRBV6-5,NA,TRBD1,CASTGQANEAFF,TGTGCCAGCACTGGACAGGCCAATGAAGCTTTCTTT
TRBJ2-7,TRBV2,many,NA,CARSASEAYEQYF,TGTGCCAGGTCAGCTAGCGAGGCCTACGAGCAGTACTTC
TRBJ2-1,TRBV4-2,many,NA,CASSQELTGIHEQFF,TGTGCCAGCAGCCAAGAATTAACAGGAATCCATGAGCAGTTCTTC
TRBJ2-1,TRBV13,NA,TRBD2,CASSLGLAGPPSVYNEQFF,TGTGCCAGCAGCTTGGGACTAGCGGGACCTCCCTCCGTATACAATGAGCAGTTCTTC
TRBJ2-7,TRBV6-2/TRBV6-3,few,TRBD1,CASSLTGQGYEQYF,TGTGCCAGCAGTCTTACCGGACAGGGCTACGAGCAGTACTTC
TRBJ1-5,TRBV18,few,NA,CASRGYSNQPQHF,TGTGCCAGCCGAGGGTATAGCAATCAGCCCCAGCATTTT
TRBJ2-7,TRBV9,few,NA,CASSVGGFSYEQYF,TGTGCCAGCAGCGTAGGCGGGTTTTCCTACGAGCAGTACTTC
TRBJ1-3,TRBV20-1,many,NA,CSARTGISGNTIYF,TGCAGTGCTCGGACGGGAATCTCTGGAAACACCATATATTTT
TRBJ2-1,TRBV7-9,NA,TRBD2,CASSLATSGVNEQFF,TGTGCCAGCAGCTTAGCGACTAGCGGGGTCAATGAGCAGTTCTTC
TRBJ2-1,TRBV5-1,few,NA,CASSLYDISYNEQFF,TGCGCCAGCAGCTTGTATGACATCTCCTACAATGAGCAGTTCTTC
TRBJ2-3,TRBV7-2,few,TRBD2,CASSGLAGFSTDTQYF,TGTGCCAGCAGCGGACTAGCGGGATTTAGCACAGATACGCAGTATTTT
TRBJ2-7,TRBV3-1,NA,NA,CASSSRDVFYEQYF,TGTGCCAGCAGCTCCCGGGACGTATTCTACGAGCAGTACTTC
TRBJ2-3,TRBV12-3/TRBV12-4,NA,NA,CASSQVGGQDTQYF,TGTGCCAGCAGCCAAGTCGGGGGACAAGATACGCAGTATTTT
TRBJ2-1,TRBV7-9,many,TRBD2,CASIAGTSVDEQFF,TGTGCCAGCATCGCCGGGACTAGCGTCGATGAGCAGTTCTTC
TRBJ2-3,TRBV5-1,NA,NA,CASSLAQPLTDTQYF,TGCGCCAGCAGCTTGGCACAGCCACTGACAGATACGCAGTATTTT
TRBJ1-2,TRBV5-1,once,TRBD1,CASSFRQGDYGYTF,TGCGCCAGCAGCTTTCGACAGGGGGACTATGGCTACACCTTC
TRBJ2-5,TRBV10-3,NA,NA,CATRPLGRETQYF,TGTGCCACCAGACCTCTGGGGAGAGAGACCCAGTACTTC
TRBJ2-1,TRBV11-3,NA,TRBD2,CASSVGTSGNKRYEQFF,TGTGCCAGCAGCGTTGGGACTAGCGGGAATAAGAGATATGAGCAGTTCTTC
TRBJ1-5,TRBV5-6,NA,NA,CASSLYGQAGNQPQHF,TGTGCCAGCAGCTTGTACGGGCAGGCCGGCAATCAGCCCCAGCATTTT
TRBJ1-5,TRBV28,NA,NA,CATIRGNNQPQHF,TGTGCGACGATTCGGGGAAACAATCAGCCCCAGCATTTT
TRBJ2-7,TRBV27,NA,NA,CASRAGDGTYEQYF,TGTGCCAGCCGCGCCGGGGACGGCACCTACGAGCAGTACTTC
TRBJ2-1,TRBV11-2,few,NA,CASSLTYEQFF,TGTGCCAGCAGCTTAACCTATGAGCAGTTCTTC
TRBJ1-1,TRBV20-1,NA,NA,CSARPGDTEAFF,TGCAGTGCTAGACCTGGAGACACTGAAGCTTTCTTT
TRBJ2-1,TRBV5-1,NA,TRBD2,CASSLGGFASGYNNEQFF,TGCGCCAGCAGCTTGGGCGGTTTTGCTAGCGGGTATAACAATGAGCAGTTCTTC
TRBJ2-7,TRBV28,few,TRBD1,CASVGGTGGIYEQYF,TGTGCCAGCGTCGGCGGGACAGGGGGCATCTACGAGCAGTACTTC
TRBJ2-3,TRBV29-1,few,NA,CSTEVADTQYF,TGCAGCACTGAGGTGGCGGATACGCAGTATTTT